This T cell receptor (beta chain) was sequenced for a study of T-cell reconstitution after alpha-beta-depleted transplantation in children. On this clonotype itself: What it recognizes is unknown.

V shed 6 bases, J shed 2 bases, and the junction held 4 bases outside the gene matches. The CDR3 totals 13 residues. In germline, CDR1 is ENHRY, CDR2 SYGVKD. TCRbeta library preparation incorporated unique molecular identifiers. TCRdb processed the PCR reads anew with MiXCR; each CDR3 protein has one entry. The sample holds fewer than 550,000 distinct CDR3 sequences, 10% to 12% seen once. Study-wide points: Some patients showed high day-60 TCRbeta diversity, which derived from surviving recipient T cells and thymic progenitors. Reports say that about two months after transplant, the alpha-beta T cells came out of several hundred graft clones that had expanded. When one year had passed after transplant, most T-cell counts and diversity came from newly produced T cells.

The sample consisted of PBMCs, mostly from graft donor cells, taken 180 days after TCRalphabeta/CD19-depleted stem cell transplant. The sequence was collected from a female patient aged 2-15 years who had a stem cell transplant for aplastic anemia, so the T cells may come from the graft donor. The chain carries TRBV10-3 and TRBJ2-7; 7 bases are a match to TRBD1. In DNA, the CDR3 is TGTGCCATCAGGGGGACAGAACCCTACGAGCAGTACTTC. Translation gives CAIRGTEPYEQYF.